This TCR beta chain was sequenced for a study of T cell responses to AZD1222 COVID-19 vaccine. Study information: Pooling of second doses given at about 4 or about 12 weeks was done.

Trimming removed 0 bases from V and 4 bases from J; junction bases left unmatched: 10. This CDR3 is 17 amino acids long. Germline V gives CDR1 SGHRS, CDR2 YFSETQ. The table came from immunoSEQ multiplex PCR; TCRdb's copy has only in-frame clones and leaves some out. The table lists roughly 100,000 clones, about 89% of them singletons, with 3.5% to 4.5% in the top ten. Whole-study results and caveats: Vaccine-associated CD4 TCRs spanned spike, dominant at 160-218 and 743-854. Only five or six individuals given AZD1222 were seropositive at baseline. Spike-specific TCR breadth and depth grew following two AZD1222 doses.

In regard to this clone: The antigen is undetermined.

Source: peripheral blood, taken on day 0 of AZD1222 vaccination. This receptor was taken from an adult in good health. This chain joins TRBV5-1 and TRBJ2-1, with TRBD1 identical over 7 bases. The CDR3 reads CASSLARRQGHYNEQFF. As DNA, the CDR3 is TGCGCCAGCAGCTTGGCCAGGAGACAGGGACATTACAATGAGCAGTTCTTC. The full variable domain, rest sourced from reference TRBV5-1 and TRBJ2-1, is KAGVTQTPRYLIKTRGQQVTLSCSPISGHRSVSWYQQTPGQGLQFLFEYFSETQRNKGNFPGRFSGRQFSNSRSEMNVSTLELGDSALYLCASSLARRQGHYNEQFFGPGTRLTVL.